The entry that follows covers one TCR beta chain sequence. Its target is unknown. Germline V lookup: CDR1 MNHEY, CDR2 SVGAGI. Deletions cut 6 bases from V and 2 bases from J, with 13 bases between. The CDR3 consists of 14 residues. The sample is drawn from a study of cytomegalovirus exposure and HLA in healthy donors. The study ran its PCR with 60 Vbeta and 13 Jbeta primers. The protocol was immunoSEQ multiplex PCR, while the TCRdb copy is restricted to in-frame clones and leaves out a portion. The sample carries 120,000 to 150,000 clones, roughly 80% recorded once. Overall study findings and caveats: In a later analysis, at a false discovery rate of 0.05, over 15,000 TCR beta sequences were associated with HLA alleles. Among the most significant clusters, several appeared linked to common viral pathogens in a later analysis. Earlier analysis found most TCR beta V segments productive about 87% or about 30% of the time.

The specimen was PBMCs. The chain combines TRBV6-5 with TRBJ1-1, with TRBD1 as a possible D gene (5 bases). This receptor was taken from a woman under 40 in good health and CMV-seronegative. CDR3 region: CASSPGYKNTEAFF. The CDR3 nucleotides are TGTGCCAGCAGCCCAGGGTACAAAAACACTGAAGCTTTCTTT.